These 19 T cell receptor beta chains were all obtained from the same sample, sequenced in a study of blood T cell repertoires in COVID-19. Data came from immunoSEQ multiplex PCR; TCRdb stores just in-frame clones and leaves some out. The sample contains about 120,000 clones, about four fifths of which appear only once. The sample comprised peripheral blood. All receptors derive from a man aged 60 to 69 with active or convalescent COVID-19.

The CDR3 loop is CASSYEVLLNTEAFF. The CDR3 coding sequence is TGTGCCAGCAGTTACGAGGTCCTCTTGAACACTGAAGCTTTCTTT. V gene TRBV6-2 or TRBV6-3 combines with J gene TRBJ1-1; D call uncertain. In germline, CDR1 is MNHEY, CDR2 SVGEGT. This CDR3 is built from 15 residues. V gave up 2 bases and J gave up 0 bases, with 10 bases separating them.

The rearrangement uses TRBV11-2 and TRBJ2-5, with 9 positions matching TRBD2. Unmatched junction bases numbered 2, after V lost 1 base and J lost 2 bases. The CDR3 is 15 amino acids. Per germline, CDR1 SGHAT and CDR2 FQNNGV. CDR3 loop: CASSLGGGGQETQYF. CDR3 in DNA: TGTGCCAGCAGCTTAGGCGGGGGGGGACAAGAGACCCAGTACTTC.

This clone came up once. This chain connects TRBV7-6 to TRBJ1-6; no clear D gene. Trimming removed 5 bases at V and 7 bases at J, with 18 bases between. Germline CDR1 reads SGHVS; CDR2 reads FNYEAQ. The CDR3 runs to 16 residues. For the CDR3, the DNA is TGTGCCAGCAGCCAATGGTCAGTACCTGGCAATTCACCCCTCCACTTT. Translating gives CASSQWSVPGNSPLHF.

The V and J genes are TRBV14 and TRBJ2-7; weak D call: TRBD2 (5 bases). The CDR3 contains 13 residues. The V end was cut by 1 base, the J end by 6 bases, with 10 bases between. Germline lookup yields CDR1 SGHDN and CDR2 FVKESK. CDR3 loop: CASSQGRGIEQYF. The CDR3 nucleotides are TGTGCCAGCAGCCAAGGACGGGGTATCGAGCAGTACTTC.

The chain combines TRBV7-2 with TRBJ2-3, with TRBD1 identical over 9 bases. Germline values: CDR1 SGHTA, CDR2 FQGNSA. This CDR3 has 15 amino acids. Germline trimming cut 5 bases from V and 5 bases from J; bases unmatched to any gene: 8. DNA of the CDR3: TGTGCCAGCAGCCTAGGGACAGGGTATGGAGATACGCAGTATTTT. Translated, it gives CASSLGTGYGDTQYF.

This chain connects TRBV28 to TRBJ2-1; 7 positions agree with TRBD2. V was pared by 5 bases and J by 5 bases, with 9 bases of the junction left unmatched. The germline V gene has CDR1 MDHEN and CDR2 SYDVKM. This CDR3 spans 15 amino acids. This chain's CDR3 is CASSPRLADDNEQFF. The CDR3 coding sequence is TGTGCCAGCAGTCCCAGGCTAGCGGATGACAATGAGCAGTTCTTC.

This clone was detected only a few times. The rearrangement uses TRBV4-3 and TRBJ2-1; 9 bases line up with TRBD2. The V gene end was trimmed by 2 bases and the J gene end by 4 bases; junction bases not matched to a gene: 6. CDR1 and CDR2 from the germline V gene are LGHNA and YSLEER. The CDR3 has 16 residues. The CDR3: CASSQSTSGFYNEQFF. CDR3 bases: TGCGCCAGCAGCCAATCCACTAGCGGGTTTTACAATGAGCAGTTCTTC.

The rearrangement joins TRBV10-2 to TRBJ2-1; 10 bases are a match to TRBD2. Trimming cost V 4 bases and J 0 bases; bases outside gene matches: 3. The CDR3 sequence is 16 residues long. CDR1 and CDR2 from the germline V gene are WSHSY and SAAADI. DNA for the CDR3: TGCGCCAGCAGTGGTAGCGGGAGGATCTCCTACAATGAGCAGTTCTTC. Its translation: CASSGSGRISYNEQFF.

CDR3 DNA: TGCGCCAGCAGCTTGGGATCGGGGGGCAGAGAGACCCAGTACTTC. Residues: CASSLGSGGRETQYF. The rearrangement uses TRBV5-1 and TRBJ2-5; TRBD2 might be the D (7 bases). The CDR3 contains 15 residues. Per the germline V gene, CDR1 is SGHRS and CDR2 is YFSETQ. V was cut by 0 bases and J by 4 bases, with 13 bases left in between.

The chain has TRBV5-4 and TRBJ2-7; 11 bases are a match to TRBD2. In germline, CDR1 is SGHNT, CDR2 YYREEE (reference sequence). V was pared by 4 bases and J by 3 bases, with 6 bases of the junction left unmatched. This CDR3 spans 15 amino acids. CDR3 residues: CASSGGLAGYYEQYF. The CDR3 DNA follows: TGTGCCAGCAGCGGCGGACTAGCGGGCTACTACGAGCAGTACTTC.

V is TRBV29-1 and J is TRBJ2-1; 8 bases align to TRBD1. The CDR3 sequence is 13 residues long. Germline loops: CDR1 SQVTM, CDR2 ANQGSEA. V lost 3 bases, J lost 9 bases, and 7 bases stayed unmatched. The CDR3 nucleotides are TGCAGCGTTGATGCGCAGGGGGCTGGTGAGCAGTTCTTC. Its protein is CSVDAQGAGEQFF.

The V gene is TRBV29-1, the J gene TRBJ1-2; D may be TRBD1 (6 bases). V was cut by 2 bases and J by 7 bases, with 20 bases left in between. This CDR3 is built from 15 residues. CDR1 SQVTM and CDR2 ANQGSEA come from the germline V gene. CDR3 DNA: TGCAGCGTTGAACCGCGAGGGGGGGTAAGGAGTGGCTACACCTTC. Its translation is CSVEPRGGVRSGYTF.

The gene calls are TRBV7-2 and TRBJ1-5; maybe TRBD1 (6 bases). This CDR3 is built from 14 residues. Trimming stripped 2 bases from V and 5 bases from J, with 10 bases between. The germline V gene encodes CDR1 SGHTA and CDR2 FQGNSA. The CDR3 sequence is CASSLRQADQPQHF. CDR3 DNA: TGTGCCAGCAGCTTAAGACAGGCCGATCAGCCCCAGCATTTT.

The chain joins TRBV5-1 to TRBJ2-1; 10 bases align to TRBD2. CDR1 is SGHRS and CDR2 is YFSETQ in the germline V gene. With V trimmed by 0 bases and J by 9 bases, 6 bases remained unmatched. This CDR3 spans 15 amino acids. Here the CDR3 reads CASSLAGTSEGEQFF. As DNA, the CDR3 is TGCGCCAGCAGCTTGGCCGGGACTAGCGAGGGTGAGCAGTTCTTC. The whole variable domain, remainder taken from reference TRBV5-1 and TRBJ2-1, is KAGVTQTPRYLIKTRGQQVTLSCSPISGHRSVSWYQQTPGQGLQFLFEYFSETQRNKGNFPGRFSGRQFSNSRSEMNVSTLELGDSALYLCASSLAGTSEGEQFFGPGTRLTVL.

This clone was detected once. This sequence joins TRBV7-2 and TRBJ2-7; TRBD2 aligns across 11 bases. V was clipped by 4 bases and J by 7 bases; unmatched bases: 6. Germline CDR1 is SGHTA and CDR2 is FQGNSA. This CDR3 spans 14 amino acids. CDR3 sequence: CASSSDSGGEEQYF. The CDR3 DNA follows: TGTGCCAGCAGCTCTGATAGCGGGGGGGAGGAGCAGTACTTC.

The chain employs TRBV11-2 and TRBJ2-4, with a tentative D call TRBD1 (5 bases). Germline-derived CDR1 and CDR2 are SGHAT and FQNNGV. Trimming removed 2 bases at V and 0 bases at J, with 11 bases between. This CDR3 is 16 amino acids long. The CDR3 bases are TGTGCCAGCAGCTTACGAGACAGCCTAGCCAAAAACATTCAGTACTTC. It specifies CASSLRDSLAKNIQYF.

The CDR3 is CASSPDRGQGYGYTF. In DNA, the CDR3 is TGTGCCAGCAGCCCGGACAGGGGGCAAGGCTATGGCTACACCTTC. V and J are TRBV2 and TRBJ1-2, with TRBD1 matching over 11 bases. CDR3 length: 15 residues. Losses at the gene ends were 6 bases for V and 4 bases for J; bases not matched to a gene: 7. In germline, CDR1 is SNHLY, CDR2 FYNNEI.

The chain couples TRBV11-2 to TRBJ1-2; D is possibly TRBD1 (5 bases). This CDR3 is built from 13 residues. Germline V lookup: CDR1 SGHAT, CDR2 FQNNGV. V was cut by 5 bases and J by 3 bases, with 10 bases left in between. The DNA for the CDR3 is TGTGCCAGCAGCCTCGGGGGGGACTATGGCTACACCTTC. Amino acids: CASSLGGDYGYTF. Looking up the rest from reference TRBV11-2 and TRBJ1-2 gives the full variable domain: EAGVAQSPRYKIIEKRQSVAFWCNPISGHATLYWYQQILGQGPKLLIQFQNNGVVDDSQLPKDRFSAERLKGVDSTLKIQPAKLEDSAVYLCASSLGGDYGYTFGSGTRLTVV.

The gene calls are TRBV5-1 and TRBJ1-4; tentatively, D is TRBD1 (6 bases). Germline V gene data show CDR1 as SGHRS and CDR2 as YFSETQ. With 3 bases removed from V and 8 bases from J, the gap between germline ends came to 23 bases. This CDR3 is 17 amino acids long. In DNA, the CDR3 is TGCGCCAGCAGCTGGGGGGGCGACTACACAGGTCCCGAAAAACTGTTTTTT. Translating gives CASSWGGDYTGPEKLFF.